This T cell receptor (beta chain) was captured in a study of brain T cells in children with intractable seizures. Study-level findings and limits: Patients' HCMV serostatus was unknown; virus specificity rests on CDR3 similarity alone.

Trimming cost V 3 bases and J 2 bases, with 6 bases left between them. The CDR3 is 13 amino acids. Repertoires were generated with immunoSEQ multiplex PCR, while TCRdb's copy carries only in-frame clones and drops some. The sample has about 80,000 clones; about 90% are singletons. In the case of this clone: Its antigen remains unidentified.

The sample here was peripheral blood, taken at surgery. The chain joins TRBV12-3 or TRBV12-4 to TRBJ2-3; D is unresolved. The receptor was derived from a girl aged 2 to 10 with Rasmussen encephalitis and intractable seizures. The CDR3 protein is CASSFVVTDTQYF. The CDR3 coding sequence is TGTGCCAGCAGTTTTGTGGTCACAGATACGCAGTATTTT.